This T cell receptor (beta chain) was captured by sequencing in a study of CXCR3-negative and CXCR3-positive naive CD8 T cells. Whole-study findings and limits: Between one naive subset and the other, surface CD5 was comparable, and TCR strength was inferred from TRB CDR3 properties. The study found more hydrophobic TRB CDR3s in CXCR3-positive naive cells than in CXCR3-negative naive cells. Memory cells differed in TRBV-TRBJ usage, but naive CXCR3-negative and CXCR3-positive cells had similar usage.

As for this clonotype: Its specificity is unknown.

The TRB cDNA libraries were prepared by 5' RACE with UMI labels. TCRdb re-called the 5' RACE reads and shows each CDR3 protein once, DNA omitted. Here the sample table reports around 140,000 distinct CDR3 sequences. The CDR3 extends over 15 amino acids. Germline CDR1 and CDR2: SQVTM and ANQGSEA. Sorts performed in triplicate captured more than 250,000 cells each from every CD8+ T cell subset. A CD45RO-CCR7+CD27+CD95- profile was what naive CD8+ T cells displayed. The receptor was derived from a human donor in good health. Some clones in this sample may be carry-over from other donors' samples. V gene TRBV29-1 combines with J gene TRBJ2-2; the D gene TCRdb calls, TRBD2, cannot be checked with no DNA. Sequenced material: naive CXCR3+ CD8+ T cells from blood. The subset: CD45RO-CCR7+CD27+CD95- naive CD8+ T cells expressing CXCR3 (TNR3+). The CDR3 reads CSVEDVEGLTGELFF.